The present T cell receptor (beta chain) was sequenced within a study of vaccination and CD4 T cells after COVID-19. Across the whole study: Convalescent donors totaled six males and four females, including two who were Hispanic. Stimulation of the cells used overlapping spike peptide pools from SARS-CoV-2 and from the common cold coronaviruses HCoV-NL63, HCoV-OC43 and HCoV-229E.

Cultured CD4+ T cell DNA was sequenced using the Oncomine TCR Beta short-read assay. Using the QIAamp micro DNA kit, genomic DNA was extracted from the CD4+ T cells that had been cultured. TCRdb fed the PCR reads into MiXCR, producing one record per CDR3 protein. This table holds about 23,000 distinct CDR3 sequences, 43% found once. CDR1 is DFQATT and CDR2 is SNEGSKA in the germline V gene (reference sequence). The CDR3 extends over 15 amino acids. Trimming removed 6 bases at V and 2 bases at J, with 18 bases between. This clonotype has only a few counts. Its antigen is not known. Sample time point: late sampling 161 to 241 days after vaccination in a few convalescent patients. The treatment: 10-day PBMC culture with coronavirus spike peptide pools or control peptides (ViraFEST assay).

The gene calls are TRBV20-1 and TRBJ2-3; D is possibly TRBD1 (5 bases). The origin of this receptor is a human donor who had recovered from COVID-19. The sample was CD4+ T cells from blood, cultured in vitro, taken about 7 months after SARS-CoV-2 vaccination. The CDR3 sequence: CSALTDKEPTDTQYF. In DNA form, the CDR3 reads TGCAGTGCCCTGACAGACAAGGAGCCCACAGATACGCAGTATTTT.